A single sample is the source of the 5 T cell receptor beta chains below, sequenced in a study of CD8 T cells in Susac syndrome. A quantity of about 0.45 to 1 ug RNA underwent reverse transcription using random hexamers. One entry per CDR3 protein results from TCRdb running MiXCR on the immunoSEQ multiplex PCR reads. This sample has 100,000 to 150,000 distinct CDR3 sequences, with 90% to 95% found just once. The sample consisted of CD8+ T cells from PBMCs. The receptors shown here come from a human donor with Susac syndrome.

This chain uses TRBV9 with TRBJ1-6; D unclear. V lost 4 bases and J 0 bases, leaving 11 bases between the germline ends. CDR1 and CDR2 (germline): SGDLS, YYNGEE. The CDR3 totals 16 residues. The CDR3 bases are TGTGCCAGCAGCCCGCGACTCAGCTCCTATAATTCACCCCTCCACTTT. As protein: CASSPRLSSYNSPLHF.

CDR3 loop: CASSFGAGKSTDTQYF. The CDR3 DNA is TGTGCCAGCAGCTTTGGGGCGGGCAAATCCACAGATACGCAGTATTTT. The chain has TRBV11-1 and TRBJ2-3; either TRBD1 or TRBD2 may supply D (5 bases each). The germline V and J ends were trimmed by 3 bases and 2 bases, with 15 bases remaining between them. Germline V gene data show CDR1 as SGHAT and CDR2 as FQDESV (reference sequence). The CDR3 consists of 16 residues.

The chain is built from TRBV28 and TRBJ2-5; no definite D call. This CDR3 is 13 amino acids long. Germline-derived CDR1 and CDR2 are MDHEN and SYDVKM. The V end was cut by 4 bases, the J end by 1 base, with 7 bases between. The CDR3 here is CASSSLRQETQYF. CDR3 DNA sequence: TGTGCCAGCAGTTCCCTTCGCCAAGAGACCCAGTACTTC.

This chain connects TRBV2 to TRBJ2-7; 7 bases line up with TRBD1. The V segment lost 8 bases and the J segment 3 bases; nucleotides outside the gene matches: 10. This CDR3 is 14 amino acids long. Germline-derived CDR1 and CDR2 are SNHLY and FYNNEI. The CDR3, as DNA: TGTGCCAGCGACGGGGCCGGGACAGACTACGAGCAGTACTTC. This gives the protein CASDGAGTDYEQYF.

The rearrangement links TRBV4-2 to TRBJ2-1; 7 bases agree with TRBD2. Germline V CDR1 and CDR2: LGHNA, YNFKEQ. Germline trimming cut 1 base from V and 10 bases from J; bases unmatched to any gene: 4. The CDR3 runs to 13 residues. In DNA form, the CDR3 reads TGTGCCAGCAGCCAAGGGGAGGGACGAGAGCAGTTCTTC. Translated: CASSQGEGREQFF.